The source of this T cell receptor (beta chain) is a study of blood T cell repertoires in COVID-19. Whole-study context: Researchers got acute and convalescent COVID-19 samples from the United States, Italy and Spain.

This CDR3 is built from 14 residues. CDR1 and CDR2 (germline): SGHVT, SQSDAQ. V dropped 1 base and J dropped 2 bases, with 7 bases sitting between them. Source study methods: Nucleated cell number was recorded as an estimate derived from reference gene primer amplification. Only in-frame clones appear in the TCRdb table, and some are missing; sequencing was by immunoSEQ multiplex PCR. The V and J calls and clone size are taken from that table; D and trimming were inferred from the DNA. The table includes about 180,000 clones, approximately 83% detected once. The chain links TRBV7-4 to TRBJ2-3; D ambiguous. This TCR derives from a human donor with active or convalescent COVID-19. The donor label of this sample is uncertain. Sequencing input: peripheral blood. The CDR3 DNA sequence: TGTGCCAGCAGCTTAGTTGCTACCACAGATACGCAGTATTTT. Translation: CASSLVATTDTQYF.